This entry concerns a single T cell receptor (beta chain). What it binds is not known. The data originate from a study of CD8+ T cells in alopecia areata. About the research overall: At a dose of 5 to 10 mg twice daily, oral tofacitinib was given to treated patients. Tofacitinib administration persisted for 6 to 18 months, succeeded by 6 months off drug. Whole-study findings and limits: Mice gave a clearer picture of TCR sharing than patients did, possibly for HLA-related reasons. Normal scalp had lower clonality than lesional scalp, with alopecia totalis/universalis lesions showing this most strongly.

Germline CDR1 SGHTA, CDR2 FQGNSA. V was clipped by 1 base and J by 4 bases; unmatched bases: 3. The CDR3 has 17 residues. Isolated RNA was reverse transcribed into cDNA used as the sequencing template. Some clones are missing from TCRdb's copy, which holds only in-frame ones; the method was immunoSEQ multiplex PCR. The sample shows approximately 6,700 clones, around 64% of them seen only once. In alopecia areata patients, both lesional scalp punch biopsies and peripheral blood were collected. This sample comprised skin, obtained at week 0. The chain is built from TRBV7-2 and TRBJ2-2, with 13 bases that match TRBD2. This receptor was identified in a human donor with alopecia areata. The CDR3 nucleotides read TGTGCCAGCAGCTTAGAGGGGACTAGCGGGACCACCGGGGAGCTGTTTTTT. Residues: CASSLEGTSGTTGELFF.